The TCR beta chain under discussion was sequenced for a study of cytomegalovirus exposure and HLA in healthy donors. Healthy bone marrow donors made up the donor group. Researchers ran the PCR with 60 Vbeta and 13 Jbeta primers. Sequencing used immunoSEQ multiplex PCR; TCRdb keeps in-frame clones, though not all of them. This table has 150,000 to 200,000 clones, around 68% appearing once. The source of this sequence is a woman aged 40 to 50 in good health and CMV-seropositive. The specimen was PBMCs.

The chain's CDR3 is CASSSFVTPGQYF. Written as DNA, the CDR3 is TGTGCCAGCAGTTCCTTTGTTACTCCGGGGCAGTACTTC. V usage is TRBV28 and J usage is TRBJ2-7, with D unclear. This CDR3 comprises 13 residues. With 4 bases removed from V and 9 bases from J, the gap between germline ends came to 16 bases. In germline, CDR1 is MDHEN, CDR2 SYDVKM.